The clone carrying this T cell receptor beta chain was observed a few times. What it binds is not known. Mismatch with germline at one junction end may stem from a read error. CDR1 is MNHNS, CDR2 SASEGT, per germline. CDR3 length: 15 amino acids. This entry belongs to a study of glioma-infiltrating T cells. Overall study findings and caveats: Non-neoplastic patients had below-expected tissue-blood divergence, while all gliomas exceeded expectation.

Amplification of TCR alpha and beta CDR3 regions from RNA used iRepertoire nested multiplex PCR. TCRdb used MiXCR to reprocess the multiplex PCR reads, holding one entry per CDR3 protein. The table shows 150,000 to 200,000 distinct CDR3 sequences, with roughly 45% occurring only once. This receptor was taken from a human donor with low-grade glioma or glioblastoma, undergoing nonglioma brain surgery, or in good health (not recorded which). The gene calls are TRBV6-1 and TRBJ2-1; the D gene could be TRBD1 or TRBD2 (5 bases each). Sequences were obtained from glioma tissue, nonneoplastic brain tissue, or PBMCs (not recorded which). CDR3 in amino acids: CAISESSGTNNEQFF. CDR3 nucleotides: TGTGCCATCAGTGAGTCATCCGGGACCAACAATGAGCAGTTCTTC.